A single sample gave rise to the 19 T cell receptor beta chains below, sequenced in a study of blood T cell repertoires in COVID-19 (dated by TCRdb to 2018 to 2020). The library was made by the immunoSEQ multiplex PCR assay. TCRdb holds this immuneACCESS table with in-frame rearrangements only. Some clones are missing; in checked studies, unresolved V genes explain under half, and the rest has no known cause. Counted in this sample were around 400,000 clones; around nine tenths of them appeared once. The ten biggest clones cover roughly 1.4% of the sample. Material: PBMCs or T cells enriched from blood (not recorded which). These receptors came from a woman aged 18-30 years who had been exposed to COVID-19.

The chain couples TRBV29-1 to TRBJ1-1, with no clear D. Germline CDR1 and CDR2: SQVTM and ANQGSEA. V lost 2 bases and J 0 bases, leaving 19 bases between the germline ends. CDR3 length equals 17 residues. DNA for the CDR3: TGCAGCGTTGAACCCCAACTCAACAGCTTTATGAACACTGAAGCTTTCTTT. It is translated as CSVEPQLNSFMNTEAFF.

The genes are TRBV10-3 and TRBJ2-7, with 9 bases aligning to TRBD2. The CDR3 loop spans 12 amino acids. Trimming removed 7 bases from V and 5 bases from J; junction bases left unmatched: 3. Germline assignment: CDR1 ENHRY and CDR2 SYGVKD. DNA for the CDR3: TGTGCCATCACTAGCGGGAATAACGAGCAGTACTTC. Translating it yields CAITSGNNEQYF.

The genes are TRBV28 and TRBJ1-1; 7 bases map to TRBD1. V gave up 4 bases and J gave up 8 bases; unmatched junction bases: 1. The CDR3 runs to 11 residues. CDR1 is MDHEN and CDR2 is SYDVKM in the germline V gene. CDR3 DNA sequence: TGTGCCAGCAGTTCCAGGGGGGAAGCTTTCTTT. It encodes CASSSRGEAFF.

The chain couples TRBV28 to TRBJ1-1; a weak D match, TRBD1 (5 bases). The CDR3 contains 13 residues. CDR1 is MDHEN and CDR2 is SYDVKM in the germline V gene. V lost 9 bases to trimming and J lost 11 bases, with 22 bases between them. The CDR3 region has the DNA TGTGCCAGTACCGCGGGGGATGTGTATAAGGCTTTCTTT. Encoded protein: CASTAGDVYKAFF.

The chain carries TRBV6-5 and TRBJ2-7, with 11 bases that match TRBD2. V shed 0 bases and J 4 bases; nucleotides not matched to a gene: 5. Germline V CDR1 and CDR2: MNHEY, SVGAGI. The CDR3 runs to 16 residues. Here the CDR3 reads CASSYSSSGRTYEQYF. CDR3 nucleotide sequence: TGTGCCAGCAGTTACTCATCTAGCGGGAGGACATACGAGCAGTACTTC.

The chain recombines TRBV7-9 with TRBJ1-2, with D unclear. This CDR3 contains 14 residues. V dropped 5 bases and J dropped 3 bases, with 13 bases sitting between them. Germline CDR1 and CDR2: SEHNR and FQNEAQ (reference sequence). The CDR3 nucleotides read TGTGCCAGCAGCCGGGATGCCGGTGACTATGGCTACACCTTC. Residues: CASSRDAGDYGYTF.

The J gene is TRBJ2-7, the V gene TRBV5-4; 8 bases match TRBD1. This CDR3 has 19 residues. The V segment lost 2 bases and the J segment 0 bases; nucleotides outside the gene matches: 16. Germline loops: CDR1 SGHNT, CDR2 YYREEE (reference sequence). CDR3 in DNA: TGTGCCAGCAGCTTTTATACAGGGGGTAGTAGCGAGGCCTCCTACGAGCAGTACTTC. Encoded protein: CASSFYTGGSSEASYEQYF.

In this sample, this clone turned up a few times. The CDR3 here is CASSQAQGAPGDTQYF. The CDR3 DNA is TGTGCCAGCAGCCAAGCTCAGGGGGCCCCCGGGGATACGCAGTATTTT. The chain has TRBV4-2 and TRBJ2-3; 8 bases are shared with TRBD1. J lost 6 bases, V lost 1 base, and 9 bases had no gene match. CDR3 size: 16 residues. CDR1 and CDR2 (germline): LGHNA, YNFKEQ.

This clone appeared a few times. V is TRBV4-2 and J is TRBJ2-1; 7 bases are a match to TRBD2. The V segment lost 0 bases and the J segment 0 bases; nucleotides outside the gene matches: 5. The CDR3 extends over 17 amino acids. Germline V CDR1 and CDR2: LGHNA, YNFKEQ. The CDR3 loop reads CASSQDTAGSSYNEQFF. DNA for the CDR3: TGTGCCAGCAGCCAAGATACAGCGGGGAGCTCCTACAATGAGCAGTTCTTC.

The chain couples TRBV28 to TRBJ1-1, with a tentative D call TRBD1 (6 bases). This CDR3 is built from 17 residues. Germline loops: CDR1 MDHEN, CDR2 SYDVKM. Trimming took 6 bases from V and 3 from J, leaving 23 bases between them. The CDR3 DNA reads as TGTGCCAGCAGGGGGTCAGGGGCGCAGACCCAGGACACTGAAGCTTTCTTT. Translation gives CASRGSGAQTQDTEAFF.

The chain recombines TRBV5-1 with TRBJ2-7; the match to TRBD2 covers 10 bases. Germline lookup yields CDR1 SGHRS and CDR2 YFSETQ. This CDR3 has 14 amino acids. With 0 bases clipped from V and 6 bases from J, the junction kept 3 bases outside the gene matches. The CDR3: CASSLGLAGVEQYF. CDR3 in DNA: TGCGCCAGCAGCTTGGGGCTAGCGGGAGTCGAGCAGTACTTC.

The rearrangement joins TRBV9 to TRBJ1-2; D gene unclear. CDR1 is SGDLS, CDR2 YYNGEE, per germline. The germline V and J ends were trimmed by 0 bases and 8 bases, with 8 bases remaining between them. The CDR3 is made up of 12 amino acids. This chain's CDR3 is CASSVAERGYTF. CDR3 sequence (DNA): TGTGCCAGCAGCGTAGCCGAGAGGGGCTACACCTTC. Looking up the rest from reference TRBV9 and TRBJ1-2 gives the full variable domain: DSGVTQTPKHLITATGQRVTLRCSPRSGDLSVYWYQQSLDQGLQFLIQYYNGEERAKGNILERFSAQQFPDLHSELNLSSLELGDSALYFCASSVAERGYTFGSGTRLTVV.

The rearrangement uses TRBV5-6 and TRBJ2-1, with a possible D match to TRBD1 (5 bases). The germline CDR1 and CDR2 sequences are SGHDT and YYEEEE. This CDR3 is 13 amino acids long. The V end lost 4 bases, the J end lost 3 bases, and 8 bases lay between the germline ends. CDR3 DNA sequence: TGTGCCAGCAGCATCGACAGCTACAATGAGCAGTTCTTC. It is translated as CASSIDSYNEQFF.

The J gene is TRBJ1-3, the V gene TRBV19, with D perhaps TRBD1 (6 bases). The V end lost 6 bases, the J end lost 0 bases, and 9 bases lay between the germline ends. CDR1 LNHDA and CDR2 SQIVND come from the germline V gene (reference sequence). The CDR3 contains 14 residues. The CDR3 spells CASRQGSSGNTIYF. CDR3 DNA: TGTGCCAGTAGACAGGGAAGCTCTGGAAACACCATATATTTT.

V usage is TRBV11-3 and J usage is TRBJ1-1; 9 bases line up with TRBD1. The germline CDR1 and CDR2 sequences are SGHNT and YENEEA. The CDR3 contains 12 residues. J gave up 9 bases and V 5 bases, and 4 bases lay outside the gene matches. CDR3 sequence (DNA): TGTGCCAGCAGCCTCGGGACAGGGCAAGCTTTCTTT. This gives the protein CASSLGTGQAFF.

The chain carries TRBV6-4 and TRBJ1-2; a weak D match, TRBD1 (6 bases). V lost 0 bases, J lost 4 bases, and 9 bases lay in between. The length of the CDR3 is 14 residues. Germline loops: CDR1 MRHNA, CDR2 SNTAGT. The CDR3 DNA is TGTGCCAGCAGTGACTCGGACAGAGCCTATGGCTACACCTTC. This translates into CASSDSDRAYGYTF.

J is TRBJ1-1 and V is TRBV12-3 or TRBV12-4, with D unclear. V gave up 6 bases and J gave up 4 bases, with 12 bases separating them. The CDR3 covers 13 residues. CDR3 amino acids: CASRLREFTEAFF. CDR3 DNA: TGTGCCAGCAGATTGCGGGAATTCACTGAAGCTTTCTTT.

CDR3 region: CASSPGGTDLNYGYTF. CDR3 in DNA: TGTGCCAGCAGCCCCGGGGGAACGGACCTTAACTATGGCTACACCTTC. The chain joins TRBV28 to TRBJ1-2; possible D gene TRBD1, 5 bases. Germline loops: CDR1 MDHEN, CDR2 SYDVKM. V was clipped by 6 bases and J by 1 base, with 18 bases between them. This CDR3 has 16 amino acids.

The chain is built from TRBV30 and TRBJ2-3, with a weak D call TRBD2 (5 bases). The CDR3 runs to 13 residues. The germline CDR1 and CDR2 sequences are GTSNPN and SVGIG (reference sequence). V shed 0 bases and J shed 11 bases, with 15 bases lying between them. The CDR3 sequence: CAWSVPGMSGQYF. CDR3 sequence (DNA): TGTGCCTGGAGTGTACCGGGGATGAGCGGGCAGTATTTT.